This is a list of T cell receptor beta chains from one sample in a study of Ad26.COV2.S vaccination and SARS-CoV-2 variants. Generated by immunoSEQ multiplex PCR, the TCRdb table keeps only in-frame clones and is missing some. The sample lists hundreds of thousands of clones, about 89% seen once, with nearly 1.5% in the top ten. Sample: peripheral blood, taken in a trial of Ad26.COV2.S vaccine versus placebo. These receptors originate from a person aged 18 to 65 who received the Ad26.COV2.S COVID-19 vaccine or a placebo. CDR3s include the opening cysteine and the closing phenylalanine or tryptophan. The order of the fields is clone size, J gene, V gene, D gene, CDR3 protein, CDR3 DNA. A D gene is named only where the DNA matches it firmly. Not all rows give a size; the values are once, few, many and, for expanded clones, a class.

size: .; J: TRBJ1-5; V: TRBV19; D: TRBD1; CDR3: CASSIFPGGSNQPQHF; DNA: TGTGCCAGTAGTATTTTTCCAGGGGGGAGTAATCAGCCCCAGCATTTT
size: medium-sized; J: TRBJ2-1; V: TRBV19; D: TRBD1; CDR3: CATRLTGGSYNEQFF; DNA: TGTGCCACAAGATTAACAGGGGGTTCCTACAATGAGCAGTTCTTC
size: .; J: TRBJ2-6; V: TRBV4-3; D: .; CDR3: CASSQMSSGANVLTF; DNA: TGCGCCAGCAGCCAAATGAGCTCTGGGGCCAACGTCCTGACTTTC
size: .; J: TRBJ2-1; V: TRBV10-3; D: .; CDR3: CAISSRDNEQFF; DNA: TGTGCCATCAGTTCTCGGGACAATGAGCAGTTCTTC
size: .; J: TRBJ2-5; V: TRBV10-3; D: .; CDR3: CAISESGRAGETQYF; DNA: TGTGCCATCAGTGAGTCAGGCAGGGCCGGGGAGACCCAGTACTTC
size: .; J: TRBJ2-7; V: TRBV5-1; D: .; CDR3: CASSSSPGAYEQYF; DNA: TGCGCCAGCAGCTCCTCGCCAGGGGCCTACGAGCAGTACTTC
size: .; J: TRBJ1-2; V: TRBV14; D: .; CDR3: CASSHYGQGYTF; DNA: TGTGCCAGCAGCCATTATGGGCAAGGCTACACCTTC
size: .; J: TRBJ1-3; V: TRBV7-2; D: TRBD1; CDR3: CASTLSGTVRPGNTIYF; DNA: TGTGCCAGCACTCTATCCGGGACAGTAAGGCCTGGAAACACCATATATTTT
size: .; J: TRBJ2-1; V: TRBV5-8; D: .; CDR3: CASRPTSFWNEQFF; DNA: TGTGCCAGCAGACCGACTAGTTTTTGGAATGAGCAGTTCTTC
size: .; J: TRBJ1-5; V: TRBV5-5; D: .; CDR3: CASSLDRLEPQHF; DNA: TGTGCCAGCAGCTTGGACAGGTTGGAACCCCAGCATTTT
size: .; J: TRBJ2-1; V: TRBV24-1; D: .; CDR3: CATSEYNEQFF; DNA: TGTGCCACCAGTGAATACAATGAGCAGTTCTTC
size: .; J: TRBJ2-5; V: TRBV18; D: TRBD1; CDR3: CASSPLTQGAGETQYF; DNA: TGTGCCAGCTCACCCCTAACACAGGGGGCGGGAGAGACCCAGTACTTC
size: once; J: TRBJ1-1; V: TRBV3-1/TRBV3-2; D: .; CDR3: CASSQRAEAFF; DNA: TGTGCCAGCAGCCAACGAGCTGAAGCTTTCTTT
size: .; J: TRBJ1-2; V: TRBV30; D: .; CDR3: CAWSPALGGYTF; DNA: TGTGCCTGGAGTCCGGCGTTGGGTGGCTACACCTTC
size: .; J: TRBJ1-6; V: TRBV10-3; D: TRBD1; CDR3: CAISKGQGNSPLHF; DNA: TGTGCCATCAGTAAGGGACAGGGCAATTCACCCCTCCACTTT
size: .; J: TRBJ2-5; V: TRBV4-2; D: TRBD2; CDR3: CASSQDLAGDQETQYF; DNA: TGTGCCAGCAGCCAAGACCTAGCGGGGGACCAAGAGACCCAGTACTTC
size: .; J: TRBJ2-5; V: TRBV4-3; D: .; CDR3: CASSQDARGETQYF; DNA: TGCGCCAGCAGCCAAGATGCCCGGGGGGAGACCCAGTACTTC
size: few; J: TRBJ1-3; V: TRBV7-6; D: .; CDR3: CASSPGAAGNTIYF; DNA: TGTGCCAGCAGCCCTGGGGCTGCTGGAAACACCATATATTTT
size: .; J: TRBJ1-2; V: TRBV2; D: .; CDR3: CASSDDPAGSNYGYTF; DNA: TGTGCCAGCAGCGACGATCCGGCTGGGAGTAACTATGGCTACACCTTC